This T cell receptor (beta chain) was captured in a study of blood T cell repertoires in COVID-19 (dated by TCRdb to the early 2020s). About the investigation overall: Samples from collaborators originated in the United States, Italy and Spain and spanned both the acute and convalescent phases of COVID-19. The material from the prospective study consisted of cDNA or gDNA derived from T cells, B-cell-depleted T cells, or PBMCs. Deeply sampled blood TCRbeta repertoires from subjects exposed to, actively infected with, or recovered from COVID-19 were included in the dataset. The repertoires were released in a freely available public database meant as a resource for research on the immune response to SARS-CoV-2. The samples were drawn from two sources: the first 160 participants of the ongoing ImmuneRACE study, and 950 to 1,500 subjects contributed by 6 global collaborators. Nearly every sample came with metadata listing a de-identified subject ID, COVID-19 status, age in years and sex. HLA class I and class II types, where available, came from metadata supplied by the sample provider rather than from assay-based typing.

Whole blood was collected in K2EDTA tubes by collaborating institutions according to the institutions' own protocols. For TCRbeta analysis, collaborator samples were shipped as frozen whole blood, as isolated PBMCs, or as DNA extracted from either sample type. The CDR3 runs 12 amino acids, cysteine and phenylalanine included. Only the CDR3 DNA is retained, 36 bases long and in frame from the first base. Looking up the germline V gene (reference sequence) yields CDR1 SEHNR and CDR2 FQNEAQ. V loses 5 bases, J loses 4 bases, and the germline ends lie 8 bases apart. The sample holds a few counts of this clone. What antigen it recognizes has not been identified. No much larger clonotype is one base removed from it; base qualities were not supplied. The research as a whole found: How much clinical and demographic metadata was included differed by source and by participant, and the metadata was provided uncurated.

TCRbeta CDR3 regions were amplified from genomic DNA by means of the immunoSEQ Assay, a bias-controlled multiplex PCR. As for how the authors treated the data: The number of nucleated cells in each sample was estimated by amplification of reference gene primers within the assay. To quantify the absolute abundance of each unique TCRbeta CDR3 rearrangement, sequence reads were collapsed and filtered. For each sample, productive Simpson clonality was calculated as the square root of Simpson's diversity index over productive rearrangements. TCRdb retrieved this table from immuneACCESS and kept in-frame rearrangements only. Not all clones are present; in checked studies, unresolved V genes account for under half, and no reason is known for the remainder. V and J calls plus clone size are reproduced from that table; the DNA served to infer D and trimming. This sample holds fewer than 350,000 clones; roughly 79% were observed only once. The ten largest clones capture 2.5% to 3% of the sample.

Sequencing used peripheral blood. Recombination linked TRBV7-9 to TRBJ1-1, with TRBD1 perhaps the D gene, on 6 matching bases. The receptor was derived from a woman in her fifties or sixties with active or convalescent COVID-19. CDR3 sequence: CASSRGGTEAFF. The nucleotide sequence is given as TGTGCCAGCAGCCGAGGGGGCACTGAAGCTTTCTTT.